This T cell receptor (beta chain) was retrieved from a study of T cell responses to AZD1222 COVID-19 vaccine. This CDR3 is built from 14 residues. V gave up 4 bases and J gave up 6 bases, with 13 bases separating them. Germline assignment: CDR1 MNHEY and CDR2 SMNVEV (reference sequence). A remark on this clone: As yet, its antigen is unknown.

Study outcomes and limitations: Only a handful of people who got AZD1222 tested seropositive at baseline. In a largely white British group with more females than males, clonal diversity was possibly underestimated.

Only in-frame clones appear in the TCRdb table, and some are missing; sequencing was by immunoSEQ multiplex PCR. Of 95,000 to 120,000 clones in the sample, 85% to 90% were seen once. Specimen: peripheral blood, collected on day 0 of AZD1222 vaccination. V usage is TRBV27 and J usage is TRBJ1-5; D might be TRBD1 (5 bases). The TCR was taken from an adult in good health. CDR3 residues: CASSWDGKGQPQHF. For the CDR3, the DNA is TGTGCCAGCAGTTGGGACGGAAAGGGTCAGCCCCAGCATTTT.